This TCR beta chain was identified in a study of T cell responses to AZD1222 COVID-19 vaccine. Points on this clone: The antigen is unknown.

Study outcomes and limitations: Baseline antibody screening turned up just a handful of seropositive AZD1222 recipients. Clonal diversity was possibly underestimated, and white British individuals and females predominated among donors. Across spike, vaccine-associated CD4 TCRs were found, dominant at 160-218 and 743-854.

Germline CDR1 is SGHAT and CDR2 is FQNNGV. V was shortened by 3 bases and J by 0 bases, with 9 bases between the two germline ends. This CDR3 has 14 residues. Method: immunoSEQ multiplex PCR; TCRdb's copy keeps in-frame clones and lacks some. The sample has around 170,000 clones; approximately 90% are singletons. The chain links TRBV11-2 to TRBJ2-7; weak D call: TRBD2 (6 bases). The clonotype comes from an adult in good health. Source: peripheral blood, taken on day 0 of AZD1222 vaccination. This CDR3 is CASSFDGSSYEQYF. The DNA for the CDR3 is TGTGCCAGCAGCTTCGACGGGAGCTCCTACGAGCAGTACTTC.